Shown below are 16 T cell receptor beta chains from a single sample sequenced in a study of regulatory T cells in long-lasting Graves disease. For TCR beta, libraries came from iRepertoire HTBI primers and Arm-PCR of CDR3 regions. TCRdb re-called the multiplex PCR reads with MiXCR, one entry per CDR3 protein. The sample contains 420,000 or so distinct CDR3 sequences, 20% to 25% of which appear only once. This sample's time point: persistent/refractory GD, antithyroid drugs over 5 years with positive TRAb. Generation of the TCR library employed RNA extracted from PBMCs. The input for sequencing was peripheral blood mononuclear cells (PBMCs), taken when the disease was refractory, from a patient treated with antithyroid drugs. The receptor source for this set is a female donor with Graves disease.

This clonotype showed up many times. This chain links TRBV28 with TRBJ1-1; perhaps TRBD1 as D (5 bases). The CDR3 is 15 residues long. Between the trimmed V and J ends, which lost 3 bases and 1 base, there was a span of 12 bases. Germline-derived CDR1 and CDR2 are MDHEN and SYDVKM. In DNA, the CDR3 is TGTGCCAGCAGTTTCCTGGGGGTCGAGAACACTGAAGCTTTCTTT. This gives the protein CASSFLGVENTEAFF.

This clonotype appeared a few times. The rearrangement joins TRBV5-1 to TRBJ1-2, with 8 bases fitting TRBD1. In germline, CDR1 is SGHRS, CDR2 YFSETQ. The length of the CDR3 is 14 residues. With 4 bases clipped from V and 7 bases from J, the junction kept 9 bases outside the gene matches. The CDR3 coding sequence is TGCGCCAGCAGCGACGGACAGGGACCCTTTGGCTACACCTTC. This gives the protein CASSDGQGPFGYTF.

This clonotype was detected many times. The chain has TRBV13 and TRBJ1-1; D gene uncertain. This CDR3 has 13 residues. The germline V gene has CDR1 PRHDT and CDR2 FYEKMQ (reference sequence). V lost 4 bases and J lost 1, with 7 bases in between. CDR3 DNA sequence: TGTGCCAGCAGCTCGCCAGGGAACACTGAAGCTTTCTTT. Translation: CASSSPGNTEAFF. Full variable domain (outside the CDR3, taken from reference TRBV13 and TRBJ1-1): AAGVIQSPRHLIKEKRETATLKCYPIPRHDTVYWYQQGPGQDPQFLISFYEKMQSDKGSIPDRFSAQQFSDYHSELNMSSLELGDSALYFCASSSPGNTEAFFGQGTRLTVV.

This clonotype was recorded a few times. This chain uses TRBV5-1 with TRBJ1-1, with 7 bases aligning to TRBD1. CDR1 and CDR2 from the germline V gene are SGHRS and YFSETQ. This CDR3 is 16 amino acids long. With V trimmed by 0 bases and J by 0 bases, 5 bases remained unmatched. The chain's CDR3 is CASSLGDSGMNTEAFF. The CDR3 DNA follows: TGCGCCAGCAGCTTGGGGGACAGTGGCATGAACACTGAAGCTTTCTTT.

This clonotype was picked up a small number of times. The chain joins TRBV6-2 or TRBV6-3 to TRBJ1-5, with D perhaps TRBD1 (5 bases). The CDR3 has 17 amino acids. The germline gives CDR1 MNHEY, CDR2 SVGEGT. Deletions cut 0 bases from V and 1 base from J, with 13 bases between. DNA for the CDR3: TGTGCCAGCAGTTACTCTTCGGGGCAGTTGAGCAATCAGCCCCAGCATTTT. This codes for CASSYSSGQLSNQPQHF.

This clonotype came up many times. V gene TRBV6-1 combines with J gene TRBJ2-5; D may correspond to TRBD1 or TRBD2 (5 bases each). In germline, CDR1 is MNHNS, CDR2 SASEGT. V was cut by 6 bases and J by 3 bases, with 14 bases left in between. The CDR3 spans 14 residues. The CDR3 DNA sequence: TGTGCCAGCAGAGACGGGGCGTGGGAAGAGACCCAGTACTTC. Its protein product is CASRDGAWEETQYF.

This clonotype was seen a handful of times. A read error is possible here, since a much larger clone lies one base away. The chain links TRBV7-8 to TRBJ2-1; TRBD1 matches at 9 bases. The V gene end was trimmed by 5 bases and the J gene end by 8 bases; junction bases not matched to a gene: 10. CDR1 SGHVS and CDR2 FQNEAQ come from the germline V gene. This CDR3 region has 15 residues. CDR3 sequence reads: CASSLGTGRYDEQFF. The CDR3, as DNA: TGTGCCAGCAGCCTAGGGACAGGGAGATACGATGAGCAGTTCTTC.

This chain uses TRBV12-3 or TRBV12-4 with TRBJ2-1; 10 bases agree with TRBD2. The J segment lost 8 bases and the V segment lost 3 bases, leaving 22 bases of the junction unmatched. This CDR3 has 20 amino acids. The CDR3 protein is CASSFLGDFLAGVTDHEQFF. Written as DNA, the CDR3 is TGTGCCAGCAGTTTCCTCGGGGATTTCCTAGCGGGAGTCACAGATCATGAGCAGTTCTTC.

This clonotype was seen ten or more times. The V gene is TRBV6-1, the J gene TRBJ1-5; 8 nucleotides align to TRBD1. The CDR3 has 15 residues. The trim removed 7 bases at V and 4 bases at J, leaving 9 bases unmatched. Germline assignment: CDR1 MNHNS and CDR2 SASEGT. The CDR3 region is CASIRTGPLNQPQHF. In DNA form, the CDR3 reads TGTGCCAGCATCCGGACAGGGCCCCTTAATCAGCCCCAGCATTTT.

This clonotype was detected once. The chain has TRBV5-1 and TRBJ2-2; 7 bases match TRBD1. Germline CDR1 SGHRS, CDR2 YFSETQ. This CDR3 contains 13 residues. V was pared by 7 bases and J by 4 bases, with 4 bases of the junction left unmatched. In DNA form, the CDR3 reads TGCGCCAGCTCTAGGGGGCCCACCGGGGAGCTGTTTTTT. Protein product: CASSRGPTGELFF. Full variable domain (remainder filled in from reference TRBV5-1 and TRBJ2-2): KAGVTQTPRYLIKTRGQQVTLSCSPISGHRSVSWYQQTPGQGLQFLFEYFSETQRNKGNFPGRFSGRQFSNSRSEMNVSTLELGDSALYLCASSRGPTGELFFGEGSRLTVL.

This clonotype was found many times. The chain links TRBV20-1 to TRBJ1-5; D remains ambiguous. V was clipped by 1 base and J by 3 bases, with 13 bases between them. The germline gives CDR1 DFQATT, CDR2 SNEGSKA (reference sequence). The CDR3 contains 15 residues. The CDR3 here is CSARASTGNNQPQHF. The CDR3 DNA is TGCAGTGCTAGAGCCTCGACGGGGAACAATCAGCCCCAGCATTTT.

This clonotype has at least ten counts. The rearrangement uses TRBV2 and TRBJ1-6; D ambiguous. V was pared by 4 bases and J by 4 bases, with 11 bases between. This CDR3 is 15 amino acids long. CDR1 is SNHLY, CDR2 FYNNEI, per germline. CDR3 residues: CASSVGQRYNSPLHF. CDR3 nucleotides: TGTGCCAGCAGTGTCGGGCAGAGATATAATTCACCCCTCCACTTT.

The sample holds a few counts of this clonotype. The chain carries TRBV18 and TRBJ2-7, with 8 bases fitting TRBD1. The trim removed 3 bases at V and 6 bases at J, leaving 4 bases unmatched. In germline, CDR1 is KGHSH, CDR2 LQKENI. This CDR3 contains 13 residues. CDR3 DNA sequence: TGTGCCAGCTCACCCGACAGGGGAGGCGAGCAGTACTTC. Translation: CASSPDRGGEQYF.

The table lists this clonotype with many counts. This chain connects TRBV2 to TRBJ1-1, with D perhaps matching TRBD1 (5 bases). V lost 4 bases to trimming and J lost 4 bases, with 16 bases between them. The CDR3 sequence is 15 residues long. Germline V gene lookup returns CDR1 SNHLY and CDR2 FYNNEI. The CDR3 DNA follows: TGTGCCAGCAGTGGCTTTATGCAGGGAAGCACTGAAGCTTTCTTT. This encodes CASSGFMQGSTEAFF.

The table lists this clonotype with a count of one. A much larger clone lies a single base off, so this may be a read error. The chain combines TRBV2 with TRBJ2-2, with a possible D match to TRBD2 (5 bases). Germline CDR1 SNHLY, CDR2 FYNNEI. The CDR3 is 16 residues long. The CDR3 DNA reads as TGTGCCAGCAGATCCCTAAACCCCCCGAACACCGGGGAGCTGTCTTTT. This sequence encodes CASRSLNPPNTGELSF.

The CDR3 DNA reads as TGCGCCAGCAGAGGACAGGAAAACATTCAGTACTTC. Amino acids: CASRGQENIQYF. The chain combines TRBV10-2 with TRBJ2-4, with 7 bases fitting TRBD1. In germline, CDR1 is WSHSY, CDR2 SAAADI. The CDR3 loop spans 12 amino acids. V was clipped by 6 bases and J by 5 bases; unmatched bases: 1.